This T cell receptor (beta chain) was sequenced during a study of Graves' ophthalmopathy and Graves' hyperthyroidism. Reliance was placed on clinical symptoms, serum thyroxine, TRAb, thyroid ultrasound and orbital computed tomography for diagnosis. Concerning this clonotype itself: A much larger clone differs by one base, so this may be a read error.

RNA served as the template for amplifying TCR beta CDR3 regions. The first round was an RT-PCR with HTBI primers, and the second round was a multiplex PCR. TCRdb passed the multiplex PCR reads through MiXCR, listing each CDR3 protein once. The sample holds around 400,000 distinct CDR3 sequences, around 21% seen once. The CDR3 length is 12 residues. Per the germline V gene, CDR1 is SGHTA and CDR2 is FQGNSA. The source material was peripheral blood. This chain links TRBV7-2 with TRBJ2-7; a weak D match, TRBD2 (5 bases). The receptor's source is a woman between 18 and 29 years old with stable Graves' hyperthyroidism. The CDR3 DNA is TGTGCCAGCAGCCTCACCCTCACTAGTCAGTGCTTC. Translated: CASSLTLTSQCF.